This T cell receptor (beta chain) appears in the sequencing data of a study of T cells in Graves' hyperthyroidism and ophthalmopathy. From RNA transcripts, TCR beta CDR3 regions were amplified. Researchers ran a first-round RT-PCR on the TCR CDR3 using the HTBI primer set. TCRdb used MiXCR to reprocess the multiplex PCR reads, holding one entry per CDR3 protein. The sample consists of around 700,000 distinct CDR3 sequences, 18% of them appearing once. Whole-study findings and limits: A median about 6.2 months before onset, the model predicted ophthalmopathy.

The CDR3 sequence is 15 residues long. Trimming removed 4 bases at V and 4 bases at J, with 17 bases between. CDR1 is MNHEY and CDR2 is SVGAGI in the germline V gene. As concerns this clonotype: The antigen is not known.

This chain uses TRBV6-5 with TRBJ2-7; D assignment may be TRBD1 or TRBD2 (5 bases each). The receptor was isolated from a woman aged 45 to 65 with Graves' hyperthyroidism that later progressed to Graves' ophthalmopathy. Sample: blood. CDR3 sequence: CASSSGASLVYEQYF. In nucleotides, the CDR3 is TGTGCCAGCAGTTCCGGGGCTAGCCTTGTTTACGAGCAGTACTTC.